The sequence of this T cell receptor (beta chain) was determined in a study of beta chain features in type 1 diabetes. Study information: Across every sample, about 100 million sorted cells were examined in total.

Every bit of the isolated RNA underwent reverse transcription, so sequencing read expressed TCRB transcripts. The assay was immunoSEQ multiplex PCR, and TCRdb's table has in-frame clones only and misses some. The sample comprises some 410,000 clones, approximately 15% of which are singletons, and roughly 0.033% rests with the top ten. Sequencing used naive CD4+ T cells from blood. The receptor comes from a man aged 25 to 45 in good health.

CDR3: CASSGAPGTSAQETQYF. The CDR3 DNA sequence: TGTGCCAGCAGCGGTGCACCTGGGACTAGCGCGCAAGAGACCCAGTACTTC. The rearrangement links TRBV9 to TRBJ2-5, with TRBD2 matching 10 bases. Germline assignment: CDR1 SGDLS and CDR2 YYNGEE. The V gene end was trimmed by 3 bases and the J gene end by 2 bases; junction bases not matched to a gene: 10. The CDR3 spans 17 residues.